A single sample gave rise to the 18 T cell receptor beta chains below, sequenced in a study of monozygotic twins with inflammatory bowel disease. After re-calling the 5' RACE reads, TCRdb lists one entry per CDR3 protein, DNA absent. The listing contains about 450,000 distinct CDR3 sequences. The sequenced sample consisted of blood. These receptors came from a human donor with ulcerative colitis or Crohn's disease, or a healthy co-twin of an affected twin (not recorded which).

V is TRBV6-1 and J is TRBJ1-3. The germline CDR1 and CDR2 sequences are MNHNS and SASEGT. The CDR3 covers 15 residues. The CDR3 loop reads CASSWGGGSGNTIYF.

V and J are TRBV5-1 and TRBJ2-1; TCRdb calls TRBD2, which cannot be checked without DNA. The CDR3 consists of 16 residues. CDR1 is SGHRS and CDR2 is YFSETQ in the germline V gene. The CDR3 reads CASSLGTASGRNEQFF.

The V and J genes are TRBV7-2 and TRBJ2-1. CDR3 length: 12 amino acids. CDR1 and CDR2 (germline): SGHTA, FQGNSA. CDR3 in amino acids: CASSQLGFGQFF.

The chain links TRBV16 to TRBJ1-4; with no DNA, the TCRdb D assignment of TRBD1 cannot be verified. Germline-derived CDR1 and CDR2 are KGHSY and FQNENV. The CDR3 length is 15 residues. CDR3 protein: CASSQSRGANEKLFF.

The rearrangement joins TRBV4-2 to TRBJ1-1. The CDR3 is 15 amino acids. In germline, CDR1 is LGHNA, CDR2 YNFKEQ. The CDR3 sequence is CASSHLGKENTEAFF.

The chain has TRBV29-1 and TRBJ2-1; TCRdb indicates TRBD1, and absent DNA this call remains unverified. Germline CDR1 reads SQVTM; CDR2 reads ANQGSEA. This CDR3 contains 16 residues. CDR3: CSVEDRYIEGLNEQFF.

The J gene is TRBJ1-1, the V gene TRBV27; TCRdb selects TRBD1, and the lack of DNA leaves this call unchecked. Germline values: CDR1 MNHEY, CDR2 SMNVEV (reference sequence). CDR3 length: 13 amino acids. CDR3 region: CASSRRPNTEAFF.

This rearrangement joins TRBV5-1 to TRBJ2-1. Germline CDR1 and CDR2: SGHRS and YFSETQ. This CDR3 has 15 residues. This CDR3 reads CASSLALDSYNEQFF.

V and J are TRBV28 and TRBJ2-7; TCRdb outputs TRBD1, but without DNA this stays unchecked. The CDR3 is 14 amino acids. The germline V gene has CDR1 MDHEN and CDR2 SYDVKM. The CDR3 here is CASSLTGVGYEQYF.

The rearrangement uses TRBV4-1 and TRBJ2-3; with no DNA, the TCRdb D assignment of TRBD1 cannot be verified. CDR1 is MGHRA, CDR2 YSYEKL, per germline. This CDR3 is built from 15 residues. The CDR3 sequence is CASSQALGDTDTQYF.

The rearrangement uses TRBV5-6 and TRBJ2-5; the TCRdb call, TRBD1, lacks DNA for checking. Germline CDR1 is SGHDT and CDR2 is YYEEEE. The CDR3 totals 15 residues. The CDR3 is CASSILGGGQETQYF.

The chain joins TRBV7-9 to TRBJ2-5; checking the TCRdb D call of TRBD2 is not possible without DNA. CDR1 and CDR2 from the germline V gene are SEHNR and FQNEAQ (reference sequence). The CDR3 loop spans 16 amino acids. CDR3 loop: CASSSRRSGKQETQYF.

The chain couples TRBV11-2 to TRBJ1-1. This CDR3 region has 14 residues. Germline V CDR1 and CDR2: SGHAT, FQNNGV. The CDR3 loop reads CASSTERSNTEAFF. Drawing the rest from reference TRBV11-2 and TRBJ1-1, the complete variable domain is EAGVAQSPRYKIIEKRQSVAFWCNPISGHATLYWYQQILGQGPKLLIQFQNNGVVDDSQLPKDRFSAERLKGVDSTLKIQPAKLEDSAVYLCASSTERSNTEAFFGQGTRLTVV.

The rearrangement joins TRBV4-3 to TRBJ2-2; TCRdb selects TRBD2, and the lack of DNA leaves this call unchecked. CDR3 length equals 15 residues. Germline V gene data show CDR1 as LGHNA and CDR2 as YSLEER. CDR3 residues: CASRRTSGNTGELFF.

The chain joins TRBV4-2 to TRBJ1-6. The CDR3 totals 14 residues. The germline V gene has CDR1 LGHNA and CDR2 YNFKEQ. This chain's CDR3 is CASSPTHDNSPLHF.

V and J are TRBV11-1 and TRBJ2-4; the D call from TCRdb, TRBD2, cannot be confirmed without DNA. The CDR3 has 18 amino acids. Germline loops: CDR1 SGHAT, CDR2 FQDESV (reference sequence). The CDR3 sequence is CASSQRAITALAKNIQYF.

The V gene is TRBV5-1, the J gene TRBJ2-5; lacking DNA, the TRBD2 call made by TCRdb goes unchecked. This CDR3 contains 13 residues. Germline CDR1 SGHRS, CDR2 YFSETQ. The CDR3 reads CATRETIQETQYF. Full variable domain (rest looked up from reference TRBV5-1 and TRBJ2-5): KAGVTQTPRYLIKTRGQQVTLSCSPISGHRSVSWYQQTPGQGLQFLFEYFSETQRNKGNFPGRFSGRQFSNSRSEMNVSTLELGDSALYLCATRETIQETQYFGPGTRLLVL.

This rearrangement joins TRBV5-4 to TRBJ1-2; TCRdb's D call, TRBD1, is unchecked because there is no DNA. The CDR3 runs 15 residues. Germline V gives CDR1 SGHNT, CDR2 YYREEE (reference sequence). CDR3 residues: CASSPDRGAAYGYTF.